This TCR beta chain derives from a study of neurological immune-mediated disorders. About this clonotype itself: A clone one base away is much larger, so this may be a read error.

With 10-nucleotide random UMIs included, cDNA was synthesized by 5'RACE. A single record per CDR3 protein comes from TCRdb applying MiXCR to the 5' RACE reads. The repertoire consists of over 25,000 distinct CDR3 sequences, with around 17% occurring once and the leading ten covering 4.5% to 5%. Sample time point: technical triplicate 3. Germline assignment: CDR1 KGHSH and CDR2 LQKENI. The CDR3 runs to 16 residues. The rearrangement joins TRBV18 to TRBJ2-1; possible D gene TRBD1, 6 bases. The TCR comes from a female donor with HTLV-1-associated myelopathy (HAM/TSP). Sequencing was carried out using CD4+ T cells from blood. CDR3 nucleotide sequence: TGTGCCAGCTCAACACCGGACAGTTCGGGGTCGGATGAGCAGTTCTTC. This gives the protein CASSTPDSSGSDEQFF.